This T cell receptor beta chain comes out of a study of T cell repertoires in ileal Crohn's disease. Sequencing used immunoSEQ multiplex PCR; TCRdb keeps in-frame clones, though not all of them. The sample lists over 14,000 clones; 80% were seen once. This CDR3 spans 13 amino acids. Per the germline V gene, CDR1 is LNHDA and CDR2 is SQIVND (reference sequence). The trim removed 8 bases at V and 6 bases at J, leaving 5 bases unmatched. The gene calls are TRBV19 and TRBJ2-2, with TRBD1 matching 8 bases. What was sequenced was ileal tissue. The receptor was isolated from an adult with Crohn's disease. CDR3: CASGTGGSGELFF. Written as DNA, the CDR3 is TGTGCCAGTGGCACAGGGGGATCCGGGGAGCTGTTTTTT.